The clone carrying this T cell receptor (beta chain) was detected once. The authors' processing: Scientists estimated how many nucleated cells there were by amplifying reference gene primers. The repertoire was sequenced with immunoSEQ multiplex PCR; TCRdb's copy has only in-frame clones and lacks some. The DNA was the basis for D and trimming; V, J and clone size are from that table. The sample gives tens of thousands of clones, approximately 87% of which show up once; roughly 15% is in the top ten. Between the trimmed V and J ends, which lost 6 bases and 5 bases, there was a span of 13 bases. This CDR3 has 13 residues. The sample belongs to a study of blood T cell repertoires in COVID-19. Study-wide context: Italy, Spain and the United States were the sources of the convalescent and acute COVID-19 samples. The cDNA or gDNA used as material had been derived from T cells, B-cell-depleted T cells, or PBMCs.

The V and J genes are TRBV12-3 or TRBV12-4 and TRBJ1-2; maybe TRBD1 (6 bases). Sequenced: peripheral blood. This TCR derives from a human donor in a cohort sampled during active COVID-19. The CDR3 DNA follows: TGTGCCAGCAGCCACAGGACAGCTTATGGCTACACCTTC. Protein: CASSHRTAYGYTF.